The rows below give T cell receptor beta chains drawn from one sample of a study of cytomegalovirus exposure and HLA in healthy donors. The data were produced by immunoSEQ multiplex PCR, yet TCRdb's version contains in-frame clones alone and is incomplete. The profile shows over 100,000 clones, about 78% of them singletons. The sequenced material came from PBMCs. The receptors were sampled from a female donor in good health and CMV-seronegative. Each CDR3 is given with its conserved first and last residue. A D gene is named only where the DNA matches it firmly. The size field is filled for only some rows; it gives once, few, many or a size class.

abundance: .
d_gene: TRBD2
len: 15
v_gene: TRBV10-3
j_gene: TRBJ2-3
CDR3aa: CAISGGREATDTQYF
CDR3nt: TGTGCCATCAGTGGGGGGCGGGAGGCCACAGATACGCAGTATTTT

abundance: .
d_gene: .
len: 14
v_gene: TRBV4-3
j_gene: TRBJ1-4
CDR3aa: CASSQDRTNEKLFF
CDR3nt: TGCGCCAGCAGCCAAGACAGGACTAATGAAAAACTGTTTTTT

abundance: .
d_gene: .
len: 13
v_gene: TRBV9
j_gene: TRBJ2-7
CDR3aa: CASSVGGTYEQYF
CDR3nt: TGTGCCAGCAGCGTAGGCGGGACTTACGAGCAGTACTTC

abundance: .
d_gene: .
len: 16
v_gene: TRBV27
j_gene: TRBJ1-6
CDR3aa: CASSLSRSSYNSPLHF
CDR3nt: TGTGCCAGCAGTTTAAGTAGGAGCTCCTATAATTCACCCCTCCACTTT

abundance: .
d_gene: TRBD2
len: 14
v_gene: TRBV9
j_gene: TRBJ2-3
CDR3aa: CASSVVAGEDTQYF
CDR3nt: TGTGCCAGCAGCGTAGTAGCGGGAGAAGATACGCAGTATTTT

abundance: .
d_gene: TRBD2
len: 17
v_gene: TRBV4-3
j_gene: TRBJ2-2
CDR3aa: CASSGLAGIANTGELFF
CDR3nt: TGCGCCAGCAGCGGACTAGCGGGTATCGCGAACACCGGGGAGCTGTTTTTT

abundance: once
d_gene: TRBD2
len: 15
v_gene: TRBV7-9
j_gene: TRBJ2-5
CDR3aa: CASSNPFAGEETQYF
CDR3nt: TGTGCCAGCAGCAATCCTTTCGCGGGAGAAGAGACCCAGTACTTC

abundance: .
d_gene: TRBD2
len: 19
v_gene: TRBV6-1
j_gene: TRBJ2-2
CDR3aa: CASSEEGLAGSLNTGELFF
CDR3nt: TGTGCCAGCAGTGAAGAGGGACTAGCGGGATCGTTGAACACCGGGGAGCTGTTTTTT

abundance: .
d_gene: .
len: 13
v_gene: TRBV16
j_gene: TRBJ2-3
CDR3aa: CASSQLRQDTQYF
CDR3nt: TGTGCCAGCAGCCAACTCCGTCAGGATACGCAGTATTTT

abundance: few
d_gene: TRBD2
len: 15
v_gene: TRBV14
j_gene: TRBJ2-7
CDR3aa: CASSPGLAGVYEQYF
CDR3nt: TGTGCCAGCAGCCCTGGACTAGCGGGAGTATACGAGCAGTACTTC

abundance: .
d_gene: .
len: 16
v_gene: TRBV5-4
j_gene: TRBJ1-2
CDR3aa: CASSLGGAGVNYGYTF
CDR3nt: TGTGCCAGCAGCTTGGGAGGGGCAGGGGTAAACTATGGCTACACCTTC

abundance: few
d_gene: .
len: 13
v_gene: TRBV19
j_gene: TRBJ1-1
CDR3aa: CASSPQGNTEAFF
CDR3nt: TGTGCCAGTAGCCCACAGGGGAACACTGAAGCTTTCTTT

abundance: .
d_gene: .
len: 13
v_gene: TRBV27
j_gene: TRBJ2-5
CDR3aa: CASRRTGSETQYF
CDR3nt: TGTGCCAGCAGGAGAACAGGGTCGGAGACCCAGTACTTC

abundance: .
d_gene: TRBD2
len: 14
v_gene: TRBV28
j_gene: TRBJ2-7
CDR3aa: CASTGTSRGDEQYF
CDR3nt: TGTGCCAGCACCGGGACTAGCCGGGGCGACGAGCAGTACTTC

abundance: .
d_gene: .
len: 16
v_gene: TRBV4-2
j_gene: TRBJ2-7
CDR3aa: CASSQATAGGSYEQYF
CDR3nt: TGTGCCAGCAGCCAAGCGACAGCAGGGGGGTCCTACGAGCAGTACTTC

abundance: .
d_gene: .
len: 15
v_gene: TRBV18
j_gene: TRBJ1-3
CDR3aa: CASSPEVLSGNTIYF
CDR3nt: TGTGCCAGCTCACCGGAGGTCCTGTCTGGAAACACCATATATTTT

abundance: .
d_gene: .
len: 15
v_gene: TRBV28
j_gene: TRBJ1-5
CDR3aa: CASSAPQAHNQPQHF
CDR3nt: TGTGCCAGCAGCGCTCCACAGGCTCACAATCAGCCCCAGCATTTT

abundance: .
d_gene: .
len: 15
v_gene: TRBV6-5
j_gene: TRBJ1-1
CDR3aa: CASSNAGHRNTEAFF
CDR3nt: TGTGCCAGCAGCAACGCCGGACACAGGAACACTGAAGCTTTCTTT

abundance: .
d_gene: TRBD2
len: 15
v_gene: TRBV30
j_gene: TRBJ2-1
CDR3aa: CAWDSTSGMVGEQFF
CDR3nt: TGTGCCTGGGATTCCACTAGCGGGATGGTAGGTGAGCAGTTCTTC

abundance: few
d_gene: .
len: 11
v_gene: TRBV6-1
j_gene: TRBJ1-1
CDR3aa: CASSRGGEAFF
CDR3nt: TGTGCCAGCAGTCGGGGGGGAGAAGCTTTCTTT

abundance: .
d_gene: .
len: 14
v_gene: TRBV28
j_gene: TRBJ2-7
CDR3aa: CASRKAGSSYEQYF
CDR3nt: TGTGCCAGCAGGAAGGCAGGCAGCTCCTACGAGCAGTACTTC

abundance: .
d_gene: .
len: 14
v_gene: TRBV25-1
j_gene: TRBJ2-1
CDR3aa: CASSDSVSYNEQFF
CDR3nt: TGTGCCAGCAGTGACAGCGTTTCCTACAATGAGCAGTTCTTC

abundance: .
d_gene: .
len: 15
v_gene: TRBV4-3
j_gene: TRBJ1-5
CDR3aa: CASSLRVSGNQPQHF
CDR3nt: TGCGCCAGCAGCCTCAGGGTATCGGGCAATCAGCCCCAGCATTTT

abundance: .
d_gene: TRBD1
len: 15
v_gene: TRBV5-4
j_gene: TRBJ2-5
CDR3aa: CASSLKDRATETQYF
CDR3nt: TGTGCCAGCAGCTTGAAAGACAGGGCAACGGAGACCCAGTACTTC

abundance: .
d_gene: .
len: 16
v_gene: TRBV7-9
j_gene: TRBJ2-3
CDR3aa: CASSTPPGSPPDTQYF
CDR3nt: TGTGCCAGCAGCACCCCCCCCGGGAGCCCCCCAGATACGCAGTATTTT

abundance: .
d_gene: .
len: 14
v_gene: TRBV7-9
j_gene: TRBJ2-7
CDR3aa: CASSLAGVTYEQYF
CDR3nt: TGTGCCAGCAGCTTAGCGGGCGTGACCTACGAGCAGTACTTC

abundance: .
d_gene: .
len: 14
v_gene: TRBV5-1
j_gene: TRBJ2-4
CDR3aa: CASSLDSLDNIQYF
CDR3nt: TGCGCCAGCAGCTTGGATAGCTTGGATAACATTCAGTACTTC

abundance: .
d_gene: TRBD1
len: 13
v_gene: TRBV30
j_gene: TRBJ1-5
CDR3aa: CAWGTASNQPQHF
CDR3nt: TGTGCCTGGGGGACAGCCAGCAATCAGCCCCAGCATTTT

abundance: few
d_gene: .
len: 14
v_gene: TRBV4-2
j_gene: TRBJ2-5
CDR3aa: CASSQVGVSGTQYF
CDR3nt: TGTGCCAGCAGCCAAGTAGGAGTATCGGGGACCCAGTACTTC

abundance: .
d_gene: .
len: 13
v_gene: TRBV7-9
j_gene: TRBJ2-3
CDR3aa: CASSKPSTDTQYF
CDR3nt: TGTGCCAGCAGTAAGCCTAGCACAGATACGCAGTATTTT

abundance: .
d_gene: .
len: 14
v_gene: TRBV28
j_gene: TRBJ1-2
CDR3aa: CASSGSGRGYGYTF
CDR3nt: TGTGCCAGCAGTGGATCAGGGCGGGGCTATGGCTACACCTTC